These 9 T cell receptor beta chains share one sample of origin, sequenced in a study of identical twins' blood T cells (dated by TCRdb to the early 2010s). Libraries were built with 5' RACE. The data were produced on an Illumina Genome Analyzer IIx. TCRdb ran its own pipeline on the public reads, namely fastp trimming at Q25 and MiXCR clone calling, and kept in-frame beta chains. Entries that share a CDR3 protein sequence are merged under the most common genes and DNA. This sample comprises fewer than 450,000 distinct CDR3 sequences, about 28% of them detected only once. The leading ten clones occupy roughly 5.5% of the sample. The sequenced sample consisted of PBMCs. The receptor source for this set is a woman aged 18 to 55 in good health.

There are a few counts of this clonotype. This rearrangement joins TRBV25-1 to TRBJ1-5; D gene unclear. The CDR3 extends over 16 amino acids. Trimming took off 0 bases at V and 1 base at J, with 10 bases between the two ends. Germline CDR1 is MGHDK and CDR2 is SYGVNS. CDR3 in amino acids: CASSEYPGESNQPQHF. For the CDR3, the DNA is TGTGCCAGCAGTGAATACCCCGGGGAGAGCAATCAGCCCCAGCATTTT. Looking up the rest from reference TRBV25-1 and TRBJ1-5 gives the full variable domain: EADIYQTPRYLVIGTGKKITLECSQTMGHDKMYWYQQDPGMELHLIHYSYGVNSTEKGDLSSESTVSRIRTEHFPLTLESARPSHTSQYLCASSEYPGESNQPQHFGDGTRLSIL.

The J gene is TRBJ1-1, the V gene TRBV11-3; D is unresolved. V was clipped by 2 bases and J by 1 base, with 11 bases between them. Germline V gene lookup returns CDR1 SGHNT and CDR2 YENEEA. CDR3 length: 15 amino acids. The CDR3 sequence is CASSLRPGPNTEAFF. The CDR3 region has the DNA TGTGCCAGCAGCTTAAGACCCGGGCCGAACACTGAAGCTTTCTTT.

V usage is TRBV3-1 and J usage is TRBJ1-1; D gene unclear. Germline assignment: CDR1 LGHDT and CDR2 YNNKEL (reference sequence). The CDR3 sequence is 15 residues long. V lost 0 bases, J lost 0 bases, and 8 bases lay in between. The CDR3 spells CASSQDSDMNTEAFF. CDR3 DNA sequence: TGTGCCAGCAGCCAAGATAGTGATATGAACACTGAAGCTTTCTTT.

The chain joins TRBV7-8 to TRBJ1-2, with no clear D. Germline CDR1 reads SGHVS; CDR2 reads FQNEAQ. V was shortened by 3 bases and J by 4 bases, with 9 bases between the two germline ends. The CDR3 is 13 residues long. The CDR3 nucleotides read TGTGCCAGCAGCTTCGAACGCAGCTATGGCTACACCTTC. This gives the protein CASSFERSYGYTF.

CDR3 amino acids: CASSLVLRPRNTEAFF. The CDR3 coding sequence is TGTGCCAGCAGCTTAGTCCTGCGACCGAGGAACACTGAAGCTTTCTTT. This chain joins TRBV7-2 and TRBJ1-1; D unclear. The germline V gene encodes CDR1 SGHTA and CDR2 FQGNSA. V was shortened by 1 base and J by 1 base, with 13 bases between the two germline ends. This CDR3 is 16 amino acids long.

The V call is TRBV19, the J call TRBJ1-6; no clear D. V was pared by 2 bases and J by 7 bases, with 9 bases between. The CDR3 extends over 14 amino acids. The V gene's germline CDR1 is LNHDA and CDR2 SQIVND (reference sequence). This chain's CDR3 is CASSIIGLNSPLHF. The CDR3 DNA is TGTGCCAGTAGTATAATAGGGCTGAATTCACCCCTCCACTTT.

This chain links TRBV20-1 with TRBJ1-3; TRBD1 might be the D (6 bases). Germline assignment: CDR1 DFQATT and CDR2 SNEGSKA (reference sequence). V shed 5 bases and J shed 1 base, with 9 bases lying between them. CDR3 length equals 13 residues. As DNA, the CDR3 is TGCAGTGCTCAGGACAGTTCTGGAAACACCATATATTTT. It yields the protein CSAQDSSGNTIYF.

On this clonotype: A junction end diverges from the germline sequence, so it may reflect a read error. The chain combines TRBV10-1 with TRBJ2-7; 9 nucleotides align to TRBD2. This CDR3 region has 15 residues. CDR1 and CDR2 from the germline V gene are WNHNN and SYGVQD (reference sequence). This chain's CDR3 is CASRNYSGGTYEHYF. CDR3 nucleotide sequence: TGCGCCAGCAGAAACTATAGCGGGGGTACCTACGAGCATTACTTC.

The V call is TRBV12-5, the J call TRBJ1-5; D gene ambiguous. Per germline, CDR1 LGHNT and CDR2 FRNRAP. V was trimmed by 1 base and J by 0 bases, leaving 13 bases between them. This CDR3 region has 17 residues. The CDR3 protein is CASGLAPSSSSNQPQHF. The CDR3 DNA sequence: TGTGCTAGTGGTTTGGCGCCATCCTCCAGTAGCAATCAGCCCCAGCATTTT.